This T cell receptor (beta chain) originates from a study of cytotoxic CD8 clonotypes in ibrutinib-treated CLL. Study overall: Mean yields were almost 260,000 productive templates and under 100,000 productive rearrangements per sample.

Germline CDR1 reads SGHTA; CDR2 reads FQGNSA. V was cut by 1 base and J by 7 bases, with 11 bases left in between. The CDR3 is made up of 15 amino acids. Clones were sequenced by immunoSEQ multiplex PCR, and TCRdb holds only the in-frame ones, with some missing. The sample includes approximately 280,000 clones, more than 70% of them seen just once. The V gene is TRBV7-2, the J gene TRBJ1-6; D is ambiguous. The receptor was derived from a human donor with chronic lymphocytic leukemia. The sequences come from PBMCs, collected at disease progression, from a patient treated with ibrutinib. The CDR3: CASSLEARGNSPLHF. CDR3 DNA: TGTGCCAGCAGCTTAGAAGCGAGAGGGAATTCACCCCTCCACTTT. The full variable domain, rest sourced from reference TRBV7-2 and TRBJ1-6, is GAGVSQSPSNKVTEKGKDVELRCDPISGHTALYWYRQSLGQGLEFLIYFQGNSAPDKSGLPSDRFSAERTGGSVSTLTIQRTQQEDSAVYLCASSLEARGNSPLHFGNGTRLTVT.